The clone carrying this T cell receptor beta chain was picked up a small number of times. The sample is drawn from a study of beta chain features in type 1 diabetes. Expressed TCRB transcripts were sequenced after all isolated RNA was converted to cDNA. Approximately 3.5 million reads, on average, came from each naive, central memory and regulatory T cell sample. Produced via immunoSEQ multiplex PCR; TCRdb's table is partial and in-frame only. In the table there are 860,000 or so clones, roughly a sixth of which are singletons. The CDR3 has 12 amino acids. From germline, CDR1 is SGHTA and CDR2 FQGNSA. V was trimmed by 2 bases and J by 4 bases, leaving 6 bases between them.

This receptor was taken from a woman aged 18-35 years in good health. The chain combines TRBV7-2 with TRBJ2-7; D unresolved. Sequenced input: naive CD4+ T cells from blood. The CDR3 coding sequence is TGTGCCAGCAGCTTACAAAAATACGAGCAGTACTTC. Its protein product is CASSLQKYEQYF.